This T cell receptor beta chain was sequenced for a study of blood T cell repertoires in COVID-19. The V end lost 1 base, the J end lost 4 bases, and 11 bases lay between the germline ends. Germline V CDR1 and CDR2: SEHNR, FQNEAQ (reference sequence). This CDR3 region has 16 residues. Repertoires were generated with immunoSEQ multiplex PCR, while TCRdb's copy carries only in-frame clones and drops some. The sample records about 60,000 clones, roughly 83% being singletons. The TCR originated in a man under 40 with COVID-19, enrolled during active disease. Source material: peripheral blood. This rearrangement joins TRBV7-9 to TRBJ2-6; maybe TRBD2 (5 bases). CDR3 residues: CASSLGRSEGANVLTF. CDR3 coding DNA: TGTGCCAGCAGCTTAGGGAGGTCCGAGGGGGCCAACGTCCTGACTTTC.